This T cell receptor (beta chain) came from a study of blood T cell dynamics during melanoma immunotherapy. CDR1 is SGHRS and CDR2 is YFSETQ in the germline V gene. This CDR3 contains 14 residues. The V end was cut by 4 bases, the J end by 4 bases, with 12 bases between. Using immunoSEQ multiplex PCR, the repertoire was profiled, and TCRdb retains in-frame clones only, with some absent. This sample carries tens of thousands of clones, around 88% of them seen once, and the ten largest clones take roughly 4.6%. Time point meaning: pre-treatment baseline. V is TRBV5-1 and J is TRBJ1-3; no clear D. The sequence was obtained from a human donor with melanoma. The sample in question was blood, obtained from a patient treated with checkpoint blockade. This chain's CDR3 is CASSTAGRGNTIYF. The CDR3 coding sequence is TGCGCCAGCAGCACCGCGGGGAGGGGAAACACCATATATTTT.